This record covers a single TCR beta chain. Its antigen is not yet known. Base quality data are lacking; no much larger clone is found one base away. The V end gives up 0 bases and the J end 6 bases, leaving 4 bases in the junction not matched to a gene. The CDR3 sequence holds 14 residues, the cysteine and phenylalanine included. The CDR3 DNA has 42 bases and is translated from base 1. CDR1 is given as SGHRS and CDR2 as YFSETQ, both from the germline V gene. TCRbeta CDR3 regions were amplified from genomic DNA using the immunoSEQ Assay, a bias-controlled multiplex PCR. As for the original processing: The number of nucleated cells in each sample was estimated from the amplification of reference gene primers within the assay. To quantify the absolute abundance of each unique TCRbeta CDR3 rearrangement, sequence reads were collapsed and filtered. For each sample, productive Simpson clonality was calculated by taking the square root of Simpson's diversity index across productive rearrangements. The table comes from immuneACCESS by way of TCRdb, which keeps in-frame sequences with V and J called. Part of the clones is missing from these tables; in studies checked, under half for an unresolved V gene and the rest for unknown reasons. The V and J calls and clone size were taken over from that table, and D and trimming were inferred from the DNA. This sample holds 65,000 to 85,000 clones; 80% to 90% were observed only once. The ten largest clones add up to under 20% of the sample.

Whole blood was collected in K2EDTA tubes by collaborating institutions according to the institutions' own protocols. For TCRbeta analysis, collaborator samples were shipped as frozen whole blood, as isolated PBMCs, or as DNA extracted from either sample type. The entry originates in a study of blood T cell repertoires in COVID-19 (dated by TCRdb to the early 2020s). Context from the whole study: Samples from collaborators originated in the United States, Italy and Spain and spanned both the acute and convalescent phases of COVID-19. The dataset comprised deeply sampled blood TCRbeta repertoires from subjects exposed to, actively infected with, or recovered from COVID-19. Where HLA class I and class II types were available, the types were taken from metadata supplied by the sample provider, not from assay-based typing. The sample metadata nearly always contained a de-identified subject ID, COVID-19 status, age in years and sex. The material from the prospective study consisted of cDNA or gDNA derived from T cells, B-cell-depleted T cells, or PBMCs. Samples came from the ongoing ImmuneRACE study (first 160 participants) plus 1,254 subjects from 6 global collaborators. The repertoires were made available in a free public database intended to serve as a resource for research on the immune response to SARS-CoV-2. Overall results and qualifications from the work: The amount of clinical and demographic metadata varied by source and participant and was provided uncurated.

The chain employs TRBV5-1 and TRBJ2-7, with TRBD1 matching 9 junction bases. Sequenced material: peripheral blood. The origin of this receptor is an older woman with acute or convalescent COVID-19. The CDR3 amino acid sequence is: CASSLVQGASEQYF. The sequenced DNA is TGCGCCAGCAGCTTGGTACAGGGGGCGAGCGAGCAGTACTTC.